The 18 T cell receptor beta chains listed next were all sequenced from one sample in a study of Graves' ophthalmopathy and Graves' hyperthyroidism (dated by TCRdb to the late 2010s). TCRdb names Illumina HiSeq 2000 as the instrument used. TCR beta CDR3 regions were amplified from RNA transcripts for repertoire sequencing. HTBI primers and the Qiagen OneStep RT-PCR kit were used in a first-round RT-PCR, which was followed by a second-round multiplex PCR, size selection and purification. TCRdb applied fastp at Q25 and MiXCR to the public reads, then kept only in-frame beta chains. Each record represents a unique CDR3 protein, reported with the most common genes and DNA among its rows. The table for this sample lists approximately 700,000 distinct CDR3 sequences; just over 40% of them were counted only once. The biggest ten clones account for about 3.3% of the sample. The sequenced sample consisted of peripheral blood. The origin of the receptors is an adult man with Graves' ophthalmopathy.

As for this clonotype: A read error may explain this, as a much larger clone is one base away. The CDR3 does not end in the conserved phenylalanine or tryptophan, so this is likely a read error. V usage is TRBV10-3 and J usage is TRBJ1-2; 12 bases are a match to TRBD1. Looked up from germline, CDR1 is ENHRY and CDR2 is SYGVKD. V lost 2 bases and J lost 4; bases outside the gene matches: 2. There are 15 residues in the CDR3. As DNA, the CDR3 is TGTGCCATCAGTGAGGGGACAGGGGGCATCTATGGCTACACCTCC. Translation: CAISEGTGGIYGYTS.

This clonotype was observed many times. The chain has TRBV20-1 and TRBJ1-4; D remains unclear. CDR1 is DFQATT, CDR2 SNEGSKA, per germline (reference sequence). There are 11 residues in the CDR3. Trimming removed 6 bases at V and 5 bases at J, with 7 bases between. CDR3 residues: CSAPSNEKLFF. As DNA, the CDR3 is TGCAGTGCACCCTCCAATGAAAAACTGTTTTTT.

Ten or more counts support this clonotype. The chain employs TRBV7-9 and TRBJ2-7; 8 bases are a match to TRBD1. The CDR3 is 12 residues long. Germline V gene lookup returns CDR1 SEHNR and CDR2 FQNEAQ (reference sequence). V shed 6 bases, J shed 7 bases, and the junction held 5 bases outside the gene matches. The CDR3 DNA follows: TGTGCCAGCAGGGGACAGGTTGGGGAGCAGTACTTC. Its translation is CASRGQVGEQYF.

This clonotype appeared many times. The chain combines TRBV2 with TRBJ1-1; 8 bases agree with TRBD1. The CDR3 has 14 residues. V lost 6 bases, J lost 1 base, and 4 bases stayed unmatched. Per germline, CDR1 SNHLY and CDR2 FYNNEI. CDR3 bases: TGTGCCAGCAGGAGGACAGGGAGGAACACTGAAGCTTTCTTT. Translation gives CASRRTGRNTEAFF.

The table lists this clonotype with many counts. The rearrangement links TRBV5-4 to TRBJ2-7; 9 nucleotides agree with TRBD1. The V gene end was trimmed by 5 bases and the J gene end by 6 bases; junction bases not matched to a gene: 12. CDR3 size: 15 residues. CDR1 is SGHNT, CDR2 YYREEE, per germline (reference sequence). The CDR3: CASSRRDREAVEQYF. CDR3 coding DNA: TGTGCCAGCAGTAGACGGGACAGGGAGGCGGTCGAGCAGTACTTC.

In its sample, this clonotype was seen many times. This chain uses TRBV29-1 with TRBJ2-7, with D perhaps matching TRBD1 (6 bases). The V and J ends lost 3 bases and 3 bases respectively, with 18 bases between them. The CDR3 runs to 15 residues. In germline, CDR1 is SQVTM, CDR2 ANQGSEA. The CDR3 coding sequence is TGCAGCGTTGAGTTGATCCAGGGGAATTTCTACGAGCAGTACTTC. This sequence encodes CSVELIQGNFYEQYF.

This clonotype was seen ten or more times. This chain joins TRBV11-2 and TRBJ2-7; 15 nucleotides match TRBD2. There are 15 residues in the CDR3. The trim removed 6 bases at V and 4 bases at J, leaving 4 bases unmatched. Germline loops: CDR1 SGHAT, CDR2 FQNNGV. In DNA form, the CDR3 reads TGTGCCAGCAGTAGGGGACTAGCGGGAGGTTACGAGCAGTACTTC. This encodes CASSRGLAGGYEQYF.

This clonotype was detected a few times. The rearrangement joins TRBV20-1 to TRBJ1-2; D uncertain. From germline, CDR1 is DFQATT and CDR2 SNEGSKA (reference sequence). The CDR3 contains 13 residues. V lost 1 base and J lost 3, with 9 bases in between. The CDR3 here is CSARVGGDYGYTF. The CDR3 coding sequence is TGCAGTGCTAGAGTAGGTGGGGACTATGGCTACACCTTC.

At least ten counts were recorded for this clonotype. The J gene is TRBJ2-7, the V gene TRBV9; the match to TRBD1 covers 8 bases. Germline CDR1 is SGDLS and CDR2 is YYNGEE. The CDR3 totals 14 residues. V was pared by 3 bases and J by 5 bases, with 7 bases of the junction left unmatched. The CDR3 sequence is CASSATGVENEQYF. CDR3 DNA sequence: TGTGCCAGCAGCGCGACAGGGGTAGAGAACGAGCAGTACTTC.

The chain is built from TRBV2 and TRBJ2-7, with 13 bases matching TRBD2. The end of the DNA is better explained by TRBJ2-1, so the J call may be wrong. The CDR3 has 14 amino acids. The germline V gene has CDR1 SNHLY and CDR2 FYNNEI. The CDR3, as DNA: TGTGCCAGCAGTCGGACTAGCGGGAGCCATGAGCAGTTCTTC. Translated: CASSRTSGSHEQFF.

This clonotype occurred many times. This rearrangement joins TRBV7-9 to TRBJ2-5; the D is unclear. The CDR3 is 15 residues long. The germline V gene has CDR1 SEHNR and CDR2 FQNEAQ (reference sequence). The V gene lost 1 base and the J gene lost 4 bases, with 13 bases spanning the gap. Here the CDR3 reads CASSLVGDKGETQYF. The CDR3 DNA sequence: TGTGCCAGCAGCTTAGTGGGTGACAAAGGAGAGACCCAGTACTTC.

About this clonotype: This sequence may be a read error, since a much larger clone differs from it by one base. The chain links TRBV7-2 to TRBJ2-5, with 9 bases fitting TRBD1. Germline V gene sequence: CDR1 SGHTA, CDR2 FQGNSA. V lost 9 bases and J lost 5; bases outside the gene matches: 13. CDR3 length equals 15 residues. The CDR3 nucleotides read TGTGCCAGTAGACCGCGAACAGGGGGCCGGGAGACCCAGTACTTC. This gives the protein CASRPRTGGRETQYF.

This clonotype was seen more than once but under ten times. The chain has TRBV29-1 and TRBJ1-2, with D unresolved. The CDR3 has 10 amino acids. Deletions cut 6 bases from V and 7 bases from J, with 9 bases between. CDR1 and CDR2 (germline): SQVTM, ANQGSEA. Here the CDR3 DNA reads TGCAGCGTCGAAACGGGTGGCTACACCTTC. It codes for CSVETGGYTF.

This chain links TRBV25-1 with TRBJ1-1; tentative D call: TRBD1 (5 bases). CDR3 length: 14 residues. The V and J ends lost 1 base and 3 bases respectively, with 9 bases between them. Germline loops: CDR1 MGHDK, CDR2 SYGVNS. The CDR3 sequence: CASSELRGDTEAFF. CDR3 in DNA: TGTGCCAGCAGTGAATTGAGAGGGGACACTGAAGCTTTCTTT.

This clonotype was picked up a small number of times. The rearrangement links TRBV6-1 to TRBJ2-7, with 10 bases aligning to TRBD1. Trimming at V came to 8 bases and at J to 7 bases, leaving 8 bases not matched to a gene. Germline assignment: CDR1 MNHNS and CDR2 SASEGT. The CDR3 has 13 amino acids. The CDR3 sequence is CASCGQGVGEQYF. In nucleotides, the CDR3 is TGTGCCAGCTGTGGACAGGGGGTGGGGGAGCAGTACTTC.

The table lists this clonotype with many counts. The chain joins TRBV7-2 to TRBJ1-5; 8 bases line up with TRBD1. CDR1 and CDR2 (germline): SGHTA, FQGNSA. Trimming removed 4 bases from V and 1 base from J; junction bases left unmatched: 3. The CDR3 length is 15 residues. CDR3 sequence: CASSSRTGSNQPQHF. The CDR3 nucleotides are TGTGCCAGCAGCTCGAGGACAGGGAGCAATCAGCCCCAGCATTTT.

This clonotype was recorded once. The chain links TRBV15 to TRBJ2-1; tentatively, D is TRBD1 (5 bases). Germline values: CDR1 LNHNV, CDR2 YYDKDF (reference sequence). V was shortened by 0 bases and J by 9 bases, with 18 bases between the two germline ends. This CDR3 has 16 amino acids. CDR3 DNA sequence: TGTGCCACCAGCAGAGATCGGGCAGGGTATCTCGGTGAGCAGTTCTTC. It yields the protein CATSRDRAGYLGEQFF.

This clonotype was seen many times. This sequence joins TRBV20-1 and TRBJ1-4; the D is unclear. The germline V gene has CDR1 DFQATT and CDR2 SNEGSKA (reference sequence). V dropped 5 bases and J dropped 8 bases, with 15 bases sitting between them. The CDR3 is made up of 13 amino acids. The CDR3 loop is CSAEGRFEEKLFF. For the CDR3, the DNA is TGCAGTGCTGAAGGGAGGTTCGAGGAAAAACTGTTTTTT.